This T cell receptor (beta chain) is drawn from a study of blood T cell repertoires in COVID-19. At the level of the study: Whether acute or convalescent, the COVID-19 samples came from the United States, Italy and Spain. T cells, B-cell-depleted T cells, or PBMCs supplied cDNA or gDNA.

Some clones are missing from TCRdb's copy, which holds only in-frame ones; the method was immunoSEQ multiplex PCR. The sample lists about 200,000 clones, over 80% seen once, with roughly 3.2% in the top ten. Germline V gives CDR1 SGHAT, CDR2 FQNNGV. The V and J ends lost 5 bases and 6 bases respectively, with 17 bases between them. This CDR3 region has 14 residues. Participants' own reports of clinical history determined their cohort assignment. The chain joins TRBV11-2 to TRBJ2-7, with D possibly matching TRBD1 (7 bases). Sequencing input: PBMCs or T cells enriched from blood (not recorded which). This TCR was recovered from a woman younger than 45 who had been exposed to COVID-19. This CDR3 reads CASSQGGEGPEQYF. CDR3 DNA: TGTGCCAGCAGCCAGGGGGGCGAGGGACCCGAGCAGTACTTC.